This record concerns one TCR beta chain sequence. This specimen comes from a study of blood T cell repertoires in COVID-19. In the original workflow: Quantification of nucleated cells was approximated via reference gene primer amplification. Using immunoSEQ multiplex PCR, the repertoire was profiled, and TCRdb retains in-frame clones only, with some absent. V, J and clone size derive from that table, while D and trimming were established from the DNA sequence. Of more than 300,000 clones in the sample, about four fifths were seen once. Germline assignment: CDR1 SGDLS and CDR2 YYNGEE. The CDR3 has 19 amino acids. Trimming removed 4 bases from V and 0 bases from J; junction bases left unmatched: 16. Enrollees, about 18 to 95 years old, lived in roughly 24 US areas. Recovery meant two consecutive negative NP/OP PCR tests, professional clearance, or resolved symptoms.

The receptor was isolated from a woman between 45 and 65 years old who had recovered from COVID-19. The sequencing sample was made of PBMCs or T cells enriched from blood (not recorded which). The chain has TRBV9 and TRBJ1-1; 9 bases agree with TRBD1. CDR3 nucleotides: TGTGCCAGCAGCTCAACCTCGGGGGGGACAGGGCTTATGAACACTGAAGCTTTCTTT. This codes for CASSSTSGGTGLMNTEAFF.